This entry concerns a single T cell receptor (beta chain). The antigen is undetermined. The donors, all healthy, were Caucasians living in Russia, aged about 6 to 90. For the second PCR, which ran for 7 to 11 cycles, a sample-barcoded 5' primer and a J-beta primer mix were used. A single record per CDR3 protein comes from TCRdb applying MiXCR to the 5' RACE reads. The table lists a few hundred thousand distinct CDR3 sequences, about 29% of them singletons, with approximately 3.6% in the top ten. These data are taken from a study of blood T cells in healthy people across ages. The CDR3 contains 14 residues. V was trimmed by 1 base and J by 6 bases, leaving 13 bases between them. Germline CDR1 and CDR2: DFQATT and SNEGSKA (reference sequence). Findings and caveats of the study: The study found TCR beta diversity correlated strongly with naive T cell percentage.

This sample also belongs to another study, concerning T cells of mothers and their children.

The chain carries TRBV20-1 and TRBJ2-4; weak D call: TRBD2 (7 bases). The sequence came from a boy aged 2 to 10 in good health. The sequenced material came from blood. CDR3 nucleotides: TGCAGTGCTAGAGGAAGGGGGGGTATAAACATTCAGTACTTC. Translation gives CSARGRGGINIQYF.